One T cell receptor (beta chain) is described in this entry. Its antigen is as yet unknown. The data were obtained in a study of graft-versus-host responses after intestinal transplantation. Study-wide background: Recipients had transplants, and these were multivisceral, liver-intestinal, or isolated intestinal.

This CDR3 spans 15 amino acids. Between the trimmed V and J ends, which lost 2 bases and 0 bases, there was a span of 10 bases. CDR1 is MNHEY, CDR2 SVGAGI, per germline. Clones were sequenced by immunoSEQ multiplex PCR, and TCRdb holds only the in-frame ones, with some missing. The repertoire holds about 99,000 clones, with 93% as singletons. Sequenced here: unstimulated CD8+ T cells sorted from spleen or lymph node cells, sampled before intestinal transplant. The V and J genes are TRBV6-5 and TRBJ1-1, with D possibly being TRBD1 (6 bases). The receptor was isolated from a human donor who received an intestinal transplant. CDR3 sequence (DNA): TGTGCCAGCAGTTACGACAGGAGCATGAACACTGAAGCTTTCTTT. Protein product: CASSYDRSMNTEAFF.